This T cell receptor beta chain comes out of a study of shared T cell receptors in the human thymus. V lost 4 bases, J lost 5 bases, and 8 bases stayed unmatched. Germline V gene lookup returns CDR1 SEHNR and CDR2 FQNEAQ (reference sequence). The CDR3 is 15 amino acids. Assay: immunoSEQ multiplex PCR; the TCRdb copy retains only in-frame clones and omits some. The sample includes 600,000 or so clones, over 75% of them seen just once. The data also belong to a second study, concerning human thymus T cells. Turning to that study: Surgeons resected thymus tissue during corrective heart surgery. Thymic and blood repertoires seemed to favor certain V and J genes.

V usage is TRBV7-9 and J usage is TRBJ1-1; 9 bases fit TRBD1. The sequence was collected from a boy under three years old with a congenital heart defect. Material: thymocytes. The chain's CDR3 is CASSYRTGERTEAFF. In nucleotides, the CDR3 is TGTGCCAGCAGCTACCGGACAGGGGAGAGGACTGAAGCTTTCTTT.